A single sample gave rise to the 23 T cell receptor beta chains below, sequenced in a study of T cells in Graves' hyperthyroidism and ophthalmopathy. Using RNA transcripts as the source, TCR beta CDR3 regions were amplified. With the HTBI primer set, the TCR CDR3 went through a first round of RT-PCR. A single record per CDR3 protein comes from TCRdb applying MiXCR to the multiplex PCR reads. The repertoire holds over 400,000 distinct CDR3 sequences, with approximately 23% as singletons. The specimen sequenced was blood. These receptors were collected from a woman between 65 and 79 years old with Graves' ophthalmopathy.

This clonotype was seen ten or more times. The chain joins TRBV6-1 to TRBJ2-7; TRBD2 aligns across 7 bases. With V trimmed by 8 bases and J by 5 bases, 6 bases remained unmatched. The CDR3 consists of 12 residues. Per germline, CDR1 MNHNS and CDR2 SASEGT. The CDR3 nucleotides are TGTGCCAGCGGACTAGAATATCACGAGCAGTACTTC. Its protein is CASGLEYHEQYF.

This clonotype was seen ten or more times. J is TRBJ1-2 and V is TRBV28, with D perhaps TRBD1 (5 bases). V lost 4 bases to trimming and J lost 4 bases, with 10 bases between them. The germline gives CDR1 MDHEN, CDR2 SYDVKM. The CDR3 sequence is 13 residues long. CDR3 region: CASSWGGVYGYTF. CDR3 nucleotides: TGTGCCAGCAGTTGGGGGGGGGTCTATGGCTACACCTTC.

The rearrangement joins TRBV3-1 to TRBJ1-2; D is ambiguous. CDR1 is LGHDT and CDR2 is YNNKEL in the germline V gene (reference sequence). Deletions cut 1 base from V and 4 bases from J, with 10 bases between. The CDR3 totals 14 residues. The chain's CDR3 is CASSQVIGLYGYTF. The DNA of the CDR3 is TGTGCCAGCAGCCAAGTCATCGGGCTCTATGGCTACACCTTC.

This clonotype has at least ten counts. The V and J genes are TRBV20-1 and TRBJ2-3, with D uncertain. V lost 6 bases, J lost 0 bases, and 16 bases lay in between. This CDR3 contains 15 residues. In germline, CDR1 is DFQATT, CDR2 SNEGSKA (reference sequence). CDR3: CSAPPGEWSTDTQYF. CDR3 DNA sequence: TGCAGTGCACCCCCTGGGGAATGGAGCACAGATACGCAGTATTTT.

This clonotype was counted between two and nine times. CDR3 coding DNA: TGTGCTAGTGGCCCGGGACTAACTTCCTACAATGAGCAGTTCTTC. Amino acid sequence: CASGPGLTSYNEQFF. V usage is TRBV12-5 and J usage is TRBJ2-1; 7 nucleotides match TRBD2. The length of the CDR3 is 15 residues. In germline, CDR1 is LGHNT, CDR2 FRNRAP. V lost 6 bases, J lost 1 base, and 6 bases stayed unmatched. Complete variable domain (other parts from reference TRBV12-5 and TRBJ2-1): DARVTQTPRHKVTEMGQEVTMRCQPILGHNTVFWYRQTMMQGLELLAYFRNRAPLDDSGMPKDRFSAEMPDATLATLKIQPSEPRDSAVYFCASGPGLTSYNEQFFGPGTRLTVL.

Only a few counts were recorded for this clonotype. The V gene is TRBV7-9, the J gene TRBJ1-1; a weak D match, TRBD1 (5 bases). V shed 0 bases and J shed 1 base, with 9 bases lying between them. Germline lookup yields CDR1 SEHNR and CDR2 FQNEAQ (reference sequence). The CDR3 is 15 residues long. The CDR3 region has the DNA TGTGCCAGCAGCTTAGCGTCGAGGGGGAACACTGAAGCTTTCTTT. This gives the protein CASSLASRGNTEAFF.

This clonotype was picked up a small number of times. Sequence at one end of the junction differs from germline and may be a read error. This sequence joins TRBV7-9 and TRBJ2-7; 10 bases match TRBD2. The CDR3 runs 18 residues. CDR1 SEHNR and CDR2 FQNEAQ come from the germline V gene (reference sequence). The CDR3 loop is CASSQGVPTSGDTYEQYF. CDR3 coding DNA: TGCGCCAGCAGCCAAGGGGTCCCCACTAGCGGGGATACCTACGAGCAGTACTTC.

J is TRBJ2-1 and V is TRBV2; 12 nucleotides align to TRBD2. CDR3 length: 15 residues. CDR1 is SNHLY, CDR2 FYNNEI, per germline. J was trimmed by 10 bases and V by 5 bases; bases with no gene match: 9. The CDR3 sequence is CASSKGLAGGSEQFF. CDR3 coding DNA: TGTGCCAGCAGTAAGGGTCTAGCGGGAGGGAGCGAGCAGTTCTTC.

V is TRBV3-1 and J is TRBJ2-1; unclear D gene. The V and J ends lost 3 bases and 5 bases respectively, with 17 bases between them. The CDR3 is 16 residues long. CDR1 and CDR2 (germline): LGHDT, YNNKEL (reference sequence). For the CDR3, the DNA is TGTGCCAGCAGCCACCACACAGCCGCCGGGCACAATGAGCAGTTCTTC. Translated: CASSHHTAAGHNEQFF.

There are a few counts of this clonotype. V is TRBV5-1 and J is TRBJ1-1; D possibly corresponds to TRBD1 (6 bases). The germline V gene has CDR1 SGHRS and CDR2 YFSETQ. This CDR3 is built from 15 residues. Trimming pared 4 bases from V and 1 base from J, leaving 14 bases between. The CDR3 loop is CASSGYRVSNTEAFF. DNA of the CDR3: TGCGCCAGCAGCGGCTACAGGGTATCGAACACTGAAGCTTTCTTT.

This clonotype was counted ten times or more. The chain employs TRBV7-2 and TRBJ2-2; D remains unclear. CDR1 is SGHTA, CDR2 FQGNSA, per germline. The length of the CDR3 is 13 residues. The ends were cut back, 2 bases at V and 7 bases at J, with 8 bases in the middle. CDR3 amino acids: CASSLNSGGELFF. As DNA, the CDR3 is TGTGCCAGCAGCTTAAATTCTGGCGGGGAGCTGTTTTTT. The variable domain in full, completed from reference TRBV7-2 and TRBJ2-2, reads GAGVSQSPSNKVTEKGKDVELRCDPISGHTALYWYRQSLGQGLEFLIYFQGNSAPDKSGLPSDRFSAERTGGSVSTLTIQRTQQEDSAVYLCASSLNSGGELFFGEGSRLTVL.

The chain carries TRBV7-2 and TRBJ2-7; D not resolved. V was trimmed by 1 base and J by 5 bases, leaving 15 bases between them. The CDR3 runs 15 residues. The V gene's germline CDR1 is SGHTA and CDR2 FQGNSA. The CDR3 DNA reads TGTGCCAGCAGCTTAGTCAAGGTGTTGGCCCACGAGCAGTACTTC. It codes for CASSLVKVLAHEQYF.

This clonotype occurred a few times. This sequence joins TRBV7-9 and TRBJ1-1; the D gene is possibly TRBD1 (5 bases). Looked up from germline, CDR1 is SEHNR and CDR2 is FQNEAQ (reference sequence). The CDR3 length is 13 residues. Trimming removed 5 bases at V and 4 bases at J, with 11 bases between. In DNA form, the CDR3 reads TGTGCCAGCAGCCCGGGGACCCGCACTGAAGCTTTCTTT. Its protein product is CASSPGTRTEAFF.

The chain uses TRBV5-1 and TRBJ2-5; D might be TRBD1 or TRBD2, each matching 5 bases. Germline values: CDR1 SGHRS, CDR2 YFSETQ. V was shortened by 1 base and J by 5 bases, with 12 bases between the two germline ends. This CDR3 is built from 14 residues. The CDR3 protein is CASSLSRAGETQYF. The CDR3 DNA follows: TGCGCCAGCAGCTTGAGCAGGGCGGGTGAGACCCAGTACTTC.

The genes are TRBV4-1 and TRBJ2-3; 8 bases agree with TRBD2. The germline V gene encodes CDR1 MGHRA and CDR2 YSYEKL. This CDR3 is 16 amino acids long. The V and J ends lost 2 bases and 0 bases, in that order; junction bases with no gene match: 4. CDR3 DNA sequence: TGCGCCAGCAGCCAACTCTTAGCGGGAAGCACAGATACGCAGTATTTT. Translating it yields CASSQLLAGSTDTQYF.

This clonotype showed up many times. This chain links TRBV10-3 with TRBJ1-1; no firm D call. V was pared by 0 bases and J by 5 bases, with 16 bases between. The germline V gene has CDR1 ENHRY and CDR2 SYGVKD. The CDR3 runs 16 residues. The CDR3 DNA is TGTGCCATCAGTGAGTCCCCCTATGAATTGGGGACTGAAGCTTTCTTT. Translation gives CAISESPYELGTEAFF.

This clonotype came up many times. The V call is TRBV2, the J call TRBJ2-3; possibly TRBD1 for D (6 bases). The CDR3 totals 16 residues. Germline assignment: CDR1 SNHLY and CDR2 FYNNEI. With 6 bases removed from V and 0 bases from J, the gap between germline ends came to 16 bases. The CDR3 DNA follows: TGTGCCAGCAGCACCGGACAGCTAATTAGCACAGATACGCAGTATTTT. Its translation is CASSTGQLISTDTQYF.

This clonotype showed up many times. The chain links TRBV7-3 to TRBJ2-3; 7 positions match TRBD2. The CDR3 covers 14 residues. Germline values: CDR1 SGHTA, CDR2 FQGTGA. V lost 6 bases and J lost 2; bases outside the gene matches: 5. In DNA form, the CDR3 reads TGTGCCAGCAGTTCGGGACTACCCACAGATACGCAGTATTTT. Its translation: CASSSGLPTDTQYF.

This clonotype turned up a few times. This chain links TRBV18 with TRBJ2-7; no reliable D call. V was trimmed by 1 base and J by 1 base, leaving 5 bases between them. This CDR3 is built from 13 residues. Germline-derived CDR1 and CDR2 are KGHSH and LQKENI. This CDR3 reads CASSPQRSYEQYF. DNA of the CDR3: TGTGCCAGCTCACCACAGCGATCCTACGAGCAGTACTTC.

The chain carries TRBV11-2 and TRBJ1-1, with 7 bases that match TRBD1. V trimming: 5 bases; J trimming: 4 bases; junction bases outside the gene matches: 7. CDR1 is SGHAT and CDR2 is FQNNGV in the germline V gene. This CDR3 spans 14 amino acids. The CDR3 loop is CASSPDRSFTEAFF. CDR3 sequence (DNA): TGTGCCAGCAGCCCGGACAGGAGTTTCACTGAAGCTTTCTTT.

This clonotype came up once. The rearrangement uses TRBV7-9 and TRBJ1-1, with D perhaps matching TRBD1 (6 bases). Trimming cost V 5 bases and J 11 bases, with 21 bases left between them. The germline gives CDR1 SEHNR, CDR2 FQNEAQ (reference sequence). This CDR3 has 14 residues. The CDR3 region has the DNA TGTGCCAGCAGCGCCAGAGGGGGGCCGCGTCCTGCTTTCTTT. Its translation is CASSARGGPRPAFF.

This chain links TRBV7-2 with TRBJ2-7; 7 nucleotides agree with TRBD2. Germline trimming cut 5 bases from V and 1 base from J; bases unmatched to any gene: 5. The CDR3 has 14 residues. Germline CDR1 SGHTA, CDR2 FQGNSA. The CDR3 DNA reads TGTGCCAGCAGCCGCACTAGCGAGTCCTACGAGCAGTACTTC. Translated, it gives CASSRTSESYEQYF.

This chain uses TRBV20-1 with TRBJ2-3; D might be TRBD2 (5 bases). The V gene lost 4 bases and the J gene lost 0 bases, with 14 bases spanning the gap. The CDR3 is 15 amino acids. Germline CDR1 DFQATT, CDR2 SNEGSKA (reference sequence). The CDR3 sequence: CSAMPGTTSTDTQYF. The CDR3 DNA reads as TGCAGTGCTATGCCGGGAACAACTAGCACAGATACGCAGTATTTT.